One and the same sample provided the 16 T cell receptor beta chains below, sequenced in a study of T cell repertoires in cytomegalovirus infection. A single record per CDR3 protein comes from TCRdb applying MiXCR to the reads. The data show hundreds of thousands of distinct CDR3 sequences, about 40% seen once. The source material was PBMCs. The source is a human donor in good health (CMV status not recorded). Some clones in this sample may be carry-over from other donors' samples.

This clonotype was seen many times. The chain uses TRBV15 and TRBJ2-7; maybe TRBD1 (5 bases). The germline gives CDR1 LNHNV, CDR2 YYDKDF (reference sequence). V dropped 3 bases and J dropped 0 bases, with 12 bases sitting between them. The CDR3 has 15 residues. CDR3 coding DNA: TGTGCCACCAGCAGGCTAGGGGCCAGCTCCTACGAGCAGTACTTC. Its protein is CATSRLGASSYEQYF.

This clonotype was seen a single time. The chain is built from TRBV6-6 and TRBJ2-7; D unresolved. The ends were cut back, 0 bases at V and 2 bases at J, with 26 bases in the middle. The CDR3 extends over 20 amino acids. CDR1 is MNHNY and CDR2 is SVGAGI in the germline V gene (reference sequence). The CDR3 is CASSYSKGRDMQLRTYEQYF. In DNA form, the CDR3 reads TGTGCCAGCAGTTACTCTAAAGGCCGAGACATGCAGCTTCGGACCTACGAGCAGTACTTC.

This clonotype was detected ten times or more. The V and J genes are TRBV25-1 and TRBJ1-6, with D perhaps TRBD1 (6 bases). V lost 4 bases and J lost 10, with 23 bases in between. This CDR3 comprises 17 residues. Germline V gene data show CDR1 as MGHDK and CDR2 as SYGVNS. DNA for the CDR3: TGTGCCAGCAGTGGCCCTTTGGGGGCAGGGCGTCAATCACCCCTCCACTTT. This sequence encodes CASSGPLGAGRQSPLHF.

This clonotype was observed a handful of times. The V and J genes are TRBV11-2 and TRBJ2-1; 12 nucleotides agree with TRBD2. The CDR3 totals 17 residues. CDR1 and CDR2 from the germline V gene are SGHAT and FQNNGV. The V gene end was trimmed by 3 bases and the J gene end by 4 bases; junction bases not matched to a gene: 7. The CDR3: CASSFRRLAGVYNEQFF. CDR3 bases: TGTGCCAGCAGCTTTAGGAGACTAGCGGGGGTTTACAATGAGCAGTTCTTC.

The J gene is TRBJ1-2, the V gene TRBV4-1, with D uncertain. The V end lost 0 bases, the J end lost 3 bases, and 14 bases lay between the germline ends. This CDR3 is 16 amino acids long. The germline CDR1 and CDR2 sequences are MGHRA and YSYEKL. The CDR3 loop is CASSQDRELAYYGYTF. DNA for the CDR3: TGCGCCAGCAGCCAAGATCGAGAGTTAGCATACTATGGCTACACCTTC.

V is TRBV7-9 and J is TRBJ2-3, with TRBD2 matching over 7 bases. CDR3 length: 16 amino acids. Trimming at V came to 4 bases and at J to 2 bases, leaving 9 bases not matched to a gene. CDR1 and CDR2 (germline): SEHNR, FQNEAQ (reference sequence). The CDR3 reads CASSSLHAGVTDTQYF. The CDR3 DNA sequence: TGTGCCAGCAGCTCCCTTCACGCGGGAGTCACAGATACGCAGTATTTT.

This clonotype was detected only a few times. V is TRBV7-9 and J is TRBJ1-4, with D unclear. Trimming cost V 6 bases and J 5 bases, with 13 bases left between them. CDR1 SEHNR and CDR2 FQNEAQ come from the germline V gene (reference sequence). CDR3 length equals 14 residues. CDR3 coding DNA: TGTGCCAGCAGATCGCCAGGCACGAATGAAAAACTGTTTTTT. Translation gives CASRSPGTNEKLFF.

The chain carries TRBV29-1 and TRBJ2-7; weak D call: TRBD1 (5 bases). The CDR3 is made up of 11 amino acids. Deletions cut 5 bases from V and 6 bases from J, with 11 bases between. Germline V CDR1 and CDR2: SQVTM, ANQGSEA. Written as DNA, the CDR3 is TGCAGCGTTCCCCAGGGCGGCGAGCAGTACTTC. Encoded protein: CSVPQGGEQYF.

This clonotype appeared a few times. The chain recombines TRBV6-1 with TRBJ2-1, with 11 bases that match TRBD2. Looked up from germline, CDR1 is MNHNS and CDR2 is SASEGT. Unmatched junction bases numbered 3, after V lost 7 bases and J lost 7 bases. CDR3 length: 13 amino acids. CDR3 DNA: TGTGCCAGCAAGTCTAGCGGGGGGAATGAGCAGTTCTTC. Protein sequence: CASKSSGGNEQFF.

The chain is built from TRBV19 and TRBJ2-2; perhaps D is TRBD1 or TRBD2 (5 bases each). This CDR3 spans 14 amino acids. Germline V gives CDR1 LNHDA, CDR2 SQIVND (reference sequence). Trimming took off 3 bases at V and 4 bases at J, with 9 bases between the two ends. CDR3 in amino acids: CASSMGVGTGELFF. CDR3 sequence (DNA): TGTGCCAGTAGTATGGGGGTCGGCACCGGGGAGCTGTTTTTT.

This clonotype was counted many times. The chain employs TRBV28 and TRBJ1-2; perhaps TRBD1 as D (5 bases). CDR1 MDHEN and CDR2 SYDVKM come from the germline V gene. The CDR3 consists of 17 residues. Trimming cost V 2 bases and J 4 bases, with 20 bases left between them. CDR3: CASSLVGSGLGGYGYTF. In nucleotides, the CDR3 is TGTGCCAGCAGTTTAGTCGGATCAGGGCTTGGAGGCTATGGCTACACCTTC.

The chain employs TRBV28 and TRBJ2-7; 7 bases line up with TRBD1. This CDR3 comprises 12 residues. The junction had 7 bases not matched to a gene; V was cut back by 8 bases and J by 6 bases. The germline V gene has CDR1 MDHEN and CDR2 SYDVKM. The CDR3 reads CASAGQVREQYF. The CDR3 region has the DNA TGTGCCAGCGCCGGACAGGTGCGCGAGCAGTACTTC.

This clonotype was found many times. The rearrangement links TRBV5-6 to TRBJ2-1; 8 nucleotides line up with TRBD1. The CDR3 runs 16 residues. V was clipped by 5 bases and J by 4 bases; unmatched bases: 11. The germline V gene has CDR1 SGHDT and CDR2 YYEEEE. CDR3 loop: CASRRRQGHGYNEQFF. The CDR3 DNA sequence: TGTGCCAGCAGAAGAAGACAGGGGCATGGGTACAATGAGCAGTTCTTC.

The rearrangement uses TRBV9 and TRBJ2-7; D might be TRBD2 (5 bases). Germline assignment: CDR1 SGDLS and CDR2 YYNGEE. Trimming took off 0 bases at V and 3 bases at J, with 10 bases between the two ends. This CDR3 comprises 14 residues. CDR3 loop: CASSVGELGYEQYF. CDR3 nucleotides: TGTGCCAGCAGCGTAGGGGAGCTAGGCTACGAGCAGTACTTC.

The chain is built from TRBV28 and TRBJ2-7, with 7 bases matching TRBD2. This CDR3 spans 15 amino acids. Trimming removed 3 bases from V and 4 bases from J; junction bases left unmatched: 9. Germline lookup yields CDR1 MDHEN and CDR2 SYDVKM. This chain's CDR3 is CASSFMGGRSYEQYF. CDR3 nucleotides: TGTGCCAGCAGTTTCATGGGCGGGAGATCTTACGAGCAGTACTTC. Supplemented by reference TRBV28 and TRBJ2-7, the full variable domain reads DVKVTQSSRYLVKRTGEKVFLECVQDMDHENMFWYRQDPGLGLRLIYFSYDVKMKEKGDIPEGYSVSREKKERFSLILESASTNQTSMYLCASSFMGGRSYEQYFGPGTRLTVT.

As regards this clonotype: The junction and the germline gene differ at one end; a read error may be behind it. The CDR3 sequence is CSSSQNRPGTNYGYTF. CDR3 bases: TGTTCCAGCAGCCAAAACCGTCCAGGAACTAACTATGGCTACACCTTC. The chain is built from TRBV4-1 and TRBJ1-2; D unclear. CDR3 length: 16 amino acids. CDR1 MGHRA and CDR2 YSYEKL come from the germline V gene.